This T cell receptor beta chain appears in the sequencing data of a study of cytomegalovirus exposure and HLA in healthy donors. In the PCR, 60 Vbeta and 13 Jbeta primers were used. Only in-frame clones appear in the TCRdb table, and some are missing; sequencing was by immunoSEQ multiplex PCR. Among approximately 100,000 clones, 71% were seen once, and the ten largest hold 2.8%. General study findings and limits: For most TCR beta V segments, an earlier analysis put the productive rate at about 90% or about 30% of the time. In a later analysis, HLA-C alleles had the fewest associated TCRs, DRB1 alleles the most. Common viral pathogens were later found to be apparently linked to several of the most significant clusters. There were reportedly fewer N-insertions in an Asian-associated ancestry cluster than the roughly 610-donor mean, in a later analysis.

Notes on this clone: Its antigen remains unknown.

This TCR was sampled from a female donor in good health and CMV-seronegative. What was sequenced was PBMCs.

The chain's CDR3 is CASSAGQGAGNTIYF. CDR3 in DNA: TGTGCCAGCAGCGCCGGACAGGGAGCTGGAAACACCATATATTTT. The chain uses TRBV11-3 and TRBJ1-3, with 8 bases aligning to TRBD1. Germline values: CDR1 SGHNT, CDR2 YENEEA. The CDR3 is 15 amino acids. The V segment lost 5 bases and the J segment 2 bases; nucleotides outside the gene matches: 5.